This record concerns one T cell receptor beta chain sequence. Its antigen is still unknown. Using its own MiXCR run on the reads, TCRdb lists one record per CDR3 protein. The sample consists of 680,000 or so distinct CDR3 sequences, around a third of them appearing once. This CDR3 has 15 amino acids. In germline, CDR1 is SGHTA, CDR2 FQGNSA. The germline V and J ends were trimmed by 4 bases and 4 bases, with 13 bases remaining between them. This record belongs to a study of T cell repertoires in cytomegalovirus infection. This sample comprised cultured PBMCs, obtained from culture after CMV antigen stimulation. The gene calls are TRBV7-2 and TRBJ2-2; D is possibly TRBD1 or TRBD2 (6 bases each). The TCR originated in a human donor in good health (CMV status not recorded). Some clones in this sample may be carry-over from other donors' samples. The CDR3 reads CASSYRGPSTGELFF. The CDR3 DNA follows: TGTGCCAGCAGCTATCGGGGGCCGAGCACCGGGGAGCTGTTTTTT.